This T cell receptor (beta chain) was profiled in a study of cytomegalovirus exposure and HLA in healthy donors. Broader study findings: TCR beta chains numbering 164 were designated cytomegalovirus-associated. Most TCR sequences proved rare, with some public TCRs found in many donors.

With respect to this clone: The antigen remains unidentified.

CDR1 and CDR2 (germline): SGHNT, YYREEE (reference sequence). V shed 0 bases and J shed 7 bases, with 13 bases lying between them. The CDR3 totals 14 residues. It was with 60 Vbeta and 13 Jbeta primers that the PCR ran. Profiling relied on immunoSEQ multiplex PCR, and the TCRdb table lists in-frame clones only, not all of them. Of about 160,000 clones listed, approximately 76% are singletons. The TCR was taken from a female donor in good health and CMV-seronegative. The chain has TRBV5-4 and TRBJ1-2, with a tentative D call TRBD1 (5 bases). Specimen: PBMCs. CDR3 region: CASSLAGLKSGYTF. In nucleotides, the CDR3 is TGTGCCAGCAGCTTGGCAGGGTTAAAATCTGGCTACACCTTC.